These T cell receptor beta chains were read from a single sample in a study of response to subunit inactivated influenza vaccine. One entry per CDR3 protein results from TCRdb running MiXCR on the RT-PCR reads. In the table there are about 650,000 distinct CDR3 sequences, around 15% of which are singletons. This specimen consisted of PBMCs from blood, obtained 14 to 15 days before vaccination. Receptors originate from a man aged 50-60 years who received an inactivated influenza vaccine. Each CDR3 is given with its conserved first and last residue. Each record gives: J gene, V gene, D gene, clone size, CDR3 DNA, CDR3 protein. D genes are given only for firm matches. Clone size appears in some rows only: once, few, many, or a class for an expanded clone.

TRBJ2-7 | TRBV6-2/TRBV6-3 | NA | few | TGTGCCAGCAGTCGGACTATTAGCGAGCAGTACTTC | CASSRTISEQYF
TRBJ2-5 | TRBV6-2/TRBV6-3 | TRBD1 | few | TGTGCCAGCAGACATACAGGGGGCCTCCAAGAGACCCAGTACTTC | CASRHTGGLQETQYF
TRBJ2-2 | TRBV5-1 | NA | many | TGCGCCAGCAGCCCTCTTGGACCGACGAACACCGGGGAGCTGTTTTTT | CASSPLGPTNTGELFF
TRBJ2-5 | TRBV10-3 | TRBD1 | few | TGTGCCATCAGTGAAGGGGACAGGGGGCTGGAGACCCAGTACTTC | CAISEGDRGLETQYF
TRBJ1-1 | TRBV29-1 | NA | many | TGCAGCGTTGCCAGGGGCTTAAACACTGAAGCTTTCTTT | CSVARGLNTEAFF
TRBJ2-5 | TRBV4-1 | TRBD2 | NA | TGCGCCAGCAGCCAAGGCTCTAGCGGGCGGCAAGAGACCCAGTACTTC | CASSQGSSGRQETQYF
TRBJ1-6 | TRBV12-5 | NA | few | TGTGCTAGTGGTTTGGCAAACATGCGGAGGCCCTTTAATTCACCCCTCCACTTT | CASGLANMRRPFNSPLHF
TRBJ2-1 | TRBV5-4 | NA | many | TGTGCCAGCAGCTTGGCCAAGTCAACACCAAAGCAGTTCTTC | CASSLAKSTPKQFF
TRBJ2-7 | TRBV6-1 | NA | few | TGTGCCAGCAGTCCAGCCCCGATGTCCTACGAGCAGTACTTC | CASSPAPMSYEQYF
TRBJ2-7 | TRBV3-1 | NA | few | TGTGCCAGCAGCCATTCCACCTCTAGAGGCTCCTACGAGCAGTACTTC | CASSHSTSRGSYEQYF
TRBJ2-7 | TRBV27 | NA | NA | TGTGCCAGCAGGACACAGGGAGTTCCTAACGAGCAGTACTTC | CASRTQGVPNEQYF
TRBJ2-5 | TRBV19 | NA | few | TGTGCCAGTAGTATTGCGCTCGGGGAGACCCAGTACTTC | CASSIALGETQYF
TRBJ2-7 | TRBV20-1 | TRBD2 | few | TGCAGTGCTAGTGAGCTCCACCTAGCGGAGTTCTACGAGCAGTACTTC | CSASELHLAEFYEQYF
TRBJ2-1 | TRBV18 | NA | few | TGTGCCAGCTCACCACCGTTAGGACACACATACAATGAGCAGTTCTTC | CASSPPLGHTYNEQFF
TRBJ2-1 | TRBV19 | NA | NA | TGTGCCAGTAGTATAGAGGTCGGCAGGGGAAAGAATGAGCAGTTCTTC | CASSIEVGRGKNEQFF
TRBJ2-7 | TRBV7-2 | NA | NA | TGTGCCAGCAGCAAACCAGGGTCGAAGCAGTACTTC | CASSKPGSKQYF
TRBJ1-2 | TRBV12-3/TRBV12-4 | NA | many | TGTGCCAGCAGTTTAGAGGTCGGCTATGGCTACACCTTC | CASSLEVGYGYTF
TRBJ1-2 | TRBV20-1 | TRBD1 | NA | TGCAGTGCTAGACGACAGGGGCGGGATACCTTC | CSARRQGRDTF
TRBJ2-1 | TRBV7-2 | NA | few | TGTGCCAGCAGCTTAGTTGGGCTACGGGAGCAGTTCTTC | CASSLVGLREQFF
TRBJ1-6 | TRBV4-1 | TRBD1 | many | TGCGCCAGCAGCCACCGGGACAGGGAGAATTCACCCCTCCACTTT | CASSHRDRENSPLHF
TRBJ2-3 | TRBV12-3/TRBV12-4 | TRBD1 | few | TGTGCCAGCAGTCCGAGGGGGACAGGGAGCACAGATACGCAGTATTTT | CASSPRGTGSTDTQYF
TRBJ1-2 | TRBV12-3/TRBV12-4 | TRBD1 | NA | TGTGCCAGCAGTTTGGATCGGACAGGAAACTATGGCTACACCTTC | CASSLDRTGNYGYTF
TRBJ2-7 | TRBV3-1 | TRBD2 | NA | TGTGCCAGCAGCCGAAACGCACTAGCGGGGAATGAGCAGTACTTC | CASSRNALAGNEQYF
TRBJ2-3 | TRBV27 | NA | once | TGTGCCAGCGGGTCAGATACGCAGTATTTT | CASGSDTQYF
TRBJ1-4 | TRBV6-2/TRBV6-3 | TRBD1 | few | TGTGCCAGCAGTTTCCGGGACAGACTTGAAAAACTGTTTTTT | CASSFRDRLEKLFF
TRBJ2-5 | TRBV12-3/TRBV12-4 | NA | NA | TGTGCCAGCAGCGCCACTCCCCAAGAGACCCAGTACTTC | CASSATPQETQYF
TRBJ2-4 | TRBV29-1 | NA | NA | TGCAGCGTTGCTAGGGGGGGAGGGGACATTCAGTACTTC | CSVARGGGDIQYF
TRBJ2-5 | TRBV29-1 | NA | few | TGCAGCGCGGGGGTATGGGAGACCCAGTACTTC | CSAGVWETQYF
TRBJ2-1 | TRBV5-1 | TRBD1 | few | TGCGCCAGCAGCACACAACTTGGACAGGTCCTTCAGTTCGGCTACAATGAGCAGTTCTTC | CASSTQLGQVLQFGYNEQFF
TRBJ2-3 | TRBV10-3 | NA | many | TGTGCCGTCGCGGATATCCCCATAGATACGCAGTATTTT | CAVADIPIDTQYF
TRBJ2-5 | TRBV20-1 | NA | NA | TGCAGTGCTAAGACGGAAGAGACCCAGTACTTC | CSAKTEETQYF
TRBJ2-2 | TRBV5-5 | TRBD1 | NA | TGTGCCAGCAGTTCAAGGACAGGGGACACCGGGGAGCTGTTTTTT | CASSSRTGDTGELFF
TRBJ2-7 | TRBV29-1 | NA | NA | TGCAGCGTTGATGAAACAGGGAGCTCCTACGAGCAGTACTTC | CSVDETGSSYEQYF
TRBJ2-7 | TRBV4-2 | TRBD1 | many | TGTGCCAGCAGCCAAACCCCGGGACAGGGGTACGAGCAGTACTTC | CASSQTPGQGYEQYF